The 30 T cell receptor beta chains below were found in one sample sequenced in a study of blood T cell repertoires in COVID-19. Sequenced by immunoSEQ multiplex PCR; TCRdb stores in-frame clones only, minus some. The data show about 140,000 clones, approximately 87% seen once. The sequenced material came from peripheral blood. The receptors were gathered from a woman in her 40s with acute or convalescent COVID-19.

The gene calls are TRBV4-3 and TRBJ1-2, with a weak D call TRBD1 (5 bases). CDR3 length: 14 residues. Germline V lookup: CDR1 LGHNA, CDR2 YSLEER. V dropped 0 bases and J dropped 5 bases, with 10 bases sitting between them. CDR3 DNA: TGCGCCAGCAGCCAAGATCGGGGGAGTTATGGCTACACCTTC. Translating gives CASSQDRGSYGYTF.

This clone is large (0.1 to 1%) by share. This sequence joins TRBV4-3 and TRBJ1-4; D gene uncertain. Trimming removed 0 bases from V and 5 bases from J, with 10 bases in between. CDR3 length: 15 amino acids. Germline assignment: CDR1 LGHNA and CDR2 YSLEER. In nucleotides, the CDR3 is TGCGCCAGCAGCCAAGATGCGGGCGAAAATGAAAAACTGTTTTTT. It is translated as CASSQDAGENEKLFF.

The rearrangement joins TRBV12-3 or TRBV12-4 to TRBJ1-2, with D tentatively TRBD1 (5 bases). The CDR3 totals 13 residues. V was cut by 6 bases and J by 3 bases, with 11 bases left in between. Written as DNA, the CDR3 is TGTGCCAGCAGCCTTGGGGCGGACTATGGCTACACCTTC. Translated: CASSLGADYGYTF.

The V call is TRBV2, the J call TRBJ2-7; 10 nucleotides align to TRBD2. Germline V gene lookup returns CDR1 SNHLY and CDR2 FYNNEI. J gave up 2 bases and V 6 bases, and 4 bases lay outside the gene matches. This CDR3 has 14 amino acids. Written as DNA, the CDR3 is TGTGCCAGCAGCGATAGCGGGGGGCCCTACGAGCAGTACTTC. Its translation: CASSDSGGPYEQYF.

With respect to this clone: Because the CDR3's place on the DNA is in doubt, the DNA is left out and the CDR3 is given as listed by TCRdb. The chain combines TRBV28 with TRBJ2-3; TRBD2 is taken as the D call from the table, unchecked against the DNA. With termini counted, the CDR3 has 15 amino acids. Germline V gives CDR1 MDHEN, CDR2 SYDVKM. The CDR3 here is CASSSSGVVTDTQYF.

The V call is TRBV6-2 or TRBV6-3, the J call TRBJ1-1; D gene uncertain. Germline loops: CDR1 MNHEY, CDR2 SVGEGT. The length of the CDR3 is 14 residues. The ends were cut back, 5 bases at V and 8 bases at J, with 18 bases in the middle. CDR3 nucleotide sequence: TGTGCCAGCAGTGAGCCCCTTCTAGGAGTAGAAGCTTTCTTT. Translation: CASSEPLLGVEAFF.

This chain connects TRBV4-1 to TRBJ1-2; 9 bases line up with TRBD1. This CDR3 has 14 residues. Germline CDR1 is MGHRA and CDR2 is YSYEKL. After removal of 3 bases from V and 7 bases from J, the junction contained 6 bases not matched to a gene. The CDR3 sequence is CASSQVGQGTGYTF. For the CDR3, the DNA is TGCGCCAGCAGCCAGGTAGGACAGGGGACTGGCTACACCTTC.

This rearrangement joins TRBV4-1 to TRBJ1-1, with 9 nucleotides matching TRBD1. The CDR3 is 15 residues long. Per the germline V gene, CDR1 is MGHRA and CDR2 is YSYEKL. The junction had 8 bases not matched to a gene; V was cut back by 4 bases and J by 5 bases. The CDR3 loop is CASSRTGTGITEAFF. The CDR3 DNA reads TGCGCCAGCAGCCGTACCGGGACAGGGATAACTGAAGCTTTCTTT.

This clone has only one observation. The CDR3 bases are TGTGCCAGCAGCGCCGGGACAGGGGGCAGAGGGACTGAAGCTTTCTTT. Translated: CASSAGTGGRGTEAFF. The chain has TRBV5-6 and TRBJ1-1; 12 positions match TRBD1. Germline CDR1 reads SGHDT; CDR2 reads YYEEEE. There are 16 residues in the CDR3. With V trimmed by 4 bases and J by 5 bases, 9 bases remained unmatched.

The V gene is TRBV2, the J gene TRBJ2-7, with a weak D call TRBD1 (7 bases). Germline V lookup: CDR1 SNHLY, CDR2 FYNNEI. The CDR3 has 12 residues. Trimming stripped 7 bases from V and 6 bases from J, with 13 bases between. DNA for the CDR3: TGTGCCAGCAAGAACAGGGGAGGCGAGCAGTACTTC. This sequence encodes CASKNRGGEQYF. Filled out from reference TRBV2 and TRBJ2-7, the complete variable domain reads EPEVTQTPSHQVTQMGQEVILRCVPISNHLYFYWYRQILGQKVEFLVSFYNNEISEKSEIFDDQFSVERPDGSNFTLKIRSTKLEDSAMYFCASKNRGGEQYFGPGTRLTVT.

This rearrangement joins TRBV29-1 to TRBJ1-5; a possible D gene is TRBD1 (6 bases). The CDR3 is 12 residues long. V lost 5 bases and J 5 bases, leaving 10 bases between the germline ends. CDR1 SQVTM and CDR2 ANQGSEA come from the germline V gene. CDR3 sequence: CSVRDTHQPQHF. The CDR3 nucleotides are TGCAGCGTTCGGGACACCCATCAGCCCCAGCATTTT.

The rearrangement links TRBV3-1 (or the pseudogene TRBV3-2) to TRBJ2-7; TRBD1 matches at 7 bases. Per germline, CDR1 LGHDT and CDR2 YNNKEL (reference sequence). V shed 1 base and J 5 bases; nucleotides not matched to a gene: 11. CDR3 length equals 16 residues. CDR3 bases: TGTGCCAGCAGCCAAGGCGGCGGGCCAGGGGGAGACGAGCAGTACTTC. Its translation: CASSQGGGPGGDEQYF.

This rearrangement joins TRBV4-2 to TRBJ2-7; 14 bases align to TRBD2. The CDR3 is 19 amino acids. From germline, CDR1 is LGHNA and CDR2 YNFKEQ. The V gene end was trimmed by 0 bases and the J gene end by 4 bases; junction bases not matched to a gene: 11. In nucleotides, the CDR3 is TGTGCCAGCAGCCAAGATCACAGGCGCGGGACTAGCGGGAGATACGAGCAGTACTTC. It translates to CASSQDHRRGTSGRYEQYF.

The V gene is TRBV9, the J gene TRBJ2-2, with 10 bases aligning to TRBD2. The length of the CDR3 is 16 residues. J was trimmed by 1 base and V by 4 bases; bases with no gene match: 4. The germline V gene encodes CDR1 SGDLS and CDR2 YYNGEE. The chain's CDR3 is CASSPRLAGNTGELFF. The CDR3 region has the DNA TGTGCCAGCAGCCCCAGACTAGCGGGGAACACCGGGGAGCTGTTTTTT.

The V call is TRBV28, the J call TRBJ1-6; TRBD1 agrees at 8 bases. This CDR3 spans 16 amino acids. Germline-derived CDR1 and CDR2 are MDHEN and SYDVKM. V lost 6 bases to trimming and J lost 5 bases; unmatched junction nucleotides: 9. CDR3 protein: CASRSPTGENNSPLHF. The CDR3 DNA is TGTGCCAGCAGATCTCCGACAGGGGAAAATAATTCACCCCTCCACTTT.

The chain recombines TRBV29-1 with TRBJ2-7; tentative D call: TRBD2 (6 bases). CDR3 length: 12 amino acids. Trimming removed 6 bases from V and 5 bases from J, with 14 bases in between. Germline V gives CDR1 SQVTM, CDR2 ANQGSEA. Here the CDR3 reads CSVGYGGDEQYF. CDR3 nucleotide sequence: TGCAGCGTGGGCTACGGAGGGGACGAGCAGTACTTC.

This rearrangement joins TRBV28 to TRBJ1-5; 7 nucleotides line up with TRBD1. CDR3 length: 14 amino acids. Per germline, CDR1 MDHEN and CDR2 SYDVKM. Unmatched junction bases numbered 2, after V lost 5 bases and J lost 1 base. CDR3 protein: CASSRGGSNQPQHF. CDR3 bases: TGTGCCAGCAGTAGAGGGGGCAGCAATCAGCCCCAGCATTTT.

The chain joins TRBV19 to TRBJ1-4, with D possibly being TRBD1 (5 bases). The V end was cut by 3 bases, the J end by 3 bases, with 8 bases between. The CDR3 runs 14 residues. Germline assignment: CDR1 LNHDA and CDR2 SQIVND (reference sequence). CDR3 nucleotide sequence: TGTGCCAGTAGTATGACCAGGGCTAATGAAAAACTGTTTTTT. Translated, it gives CASSMTRANEKLFF.

V and J are TRBV29-1 and TRBJ1-1; the match to TRBD1 covers 8 bases. Trimming took 5 bases from V and 3 from J; bases not matched to a gene: 11. Germline CDR1 reads SQVTM; CDR2 reads ANQGSEA. The CDR3 is made up of 15 amino acids. Here the CDR3 DNA reads TGCAGCGTTACTGGACAGGGCGGTATGCACACTGAAGCTTTCTTT. Protein: CSVTGQGGMHTEAFF.

This sequence joins TRBV19 and TRBJ2-1; D gene ambiguous. Germline lookup yields CDR1 LNHDA and CDR2 SQIVND (reference sequence). CDR3 length equals 15 residues. The V end lost 3 bases, the J end lost 2 bases, and 11 bases lay between the germline ends. The CDR3 protein is CASSIAGYPYNEQFF. CDR3 DNA: TGTGCCAGTAGTATCGCCGGGTACCCCTACAATGAGCAGTTCTTC.

The rearrangement links TRBV6-4 to TRBJ1-2; D may be TRBD1 (5 bases). The CDR3 totals 15 residues. CDR1 MRHNA and CDR2 SNTAGT come from the germline V gene. Trimming shortened V by 6 bases and J by 4 bases, and 18 bases separated the two germline ends. CDR3 sequence (DNA): TGTGCCAGCAGGCCCACCCCCGGGGGAGGCTATGGCTACACCTTC. As protein: CASRPTPGGGYGYTF.

This clone was counted once. V gene TRBV5-4 combines with J gene TRBJ1-2; 10 bases fit TRBD1. This CDR3 spans 15 amino acids. The germline CDR1 and CDR2 sequences are SGHNT and YYREEE (reference sequence). The ends lost 4 bases at V and 4 bases at J; junction bases unmatched: 7. This CDR3 is CASSGWTGGIYGYTF. DNA of the CDR3: TGTGCCAGCAGCGGATGGACAGGGGGGATCTATGGCTACACCTTC.

V is TRBV7-3 and J is TRBJ2-1; 8 nucleotides agree with TRBD2. Trimming cost V 4 bases and J 4 bases; bases outside gene matches: 9. CDR3 length: 16 amino acids. Per germline, CDR1 SGHTA and CDR2 FQGTGA. CDR3 sequence reads: CASSSIALAEYNEQFF. Here the CDR3 DNA reads TGTGCCAGCAGCTCAATCGCACTAGCGGAGTACAATGAGCAGTTCTTC.

CDR3 sequence (DNA): TGTGCCAGCAGTTACACCCTCCTGGGCTACACCTTC. The encoded protein is CASSYTLLGYTF. V and J are TRBV28 and TRBJ1-2, with D unclear. CDR3 size: 12 residues. Deletions cut 4 bases from V and 8 bases from J, with 11 bases between. The germline CDR1 and CDR2 sequences are MDHEN and SYDVKM.

V is TRBV4-2 and J is TRBJ2-7, with 8 bases lining up with TRBD2. Germline V gene data show CDR1 as LGHNA and CDR2 as YNFKEQ. The junction had 11 bases not matched to a gene; V was cut back by 2 bases and J by 5 bases. This CDR3 region has 16 residues. This CDR3 reads CASSQHEREIRDEQYF. As DNA, the CDR3 is TGTGCCAGCAGCCAACACGAGCGGGAGATAAGGGACGAGCAGTACTTC.

The chain is built from TRBV19 and TRBJ1-5, with D possibly matching TRBD1 (6 bases). The germline V and J ends were trimmed by 1 base and 6 bases, with 19 bases remaining between them. The CDR3 consists of 17 residues. The germline CDR1 and CDR2 sequences are LNHDA and SQIVND (reference sequence). The CDR3 protein is CASSIVGGLLGGQPQHF. DNA of the CDR3: TGTGCCAGTAGTATAGTTGGGGGCCTATTAGGGGGTCAGCCCCAGCATTTT. Based on the CDR3 plus reference TRBV19 and TRBJ1-5, the full variable domain is DGGITQSPKYLFRKEGQNVTLSCEQNLNHDAMYWYRQDPGQGLRLIYYSQIVNDFQKGDIAEGYSVSREKKESFPLTVTSAQKNPTAFYLCASSIVGGLLGGQPQHFGDGTRLSIL.

The chain couples TRBV30 to TRBJ2-3; D not resolved. The CDR3 sequence is 11 residues long. Germline loops: CDR1 GTSNPN, CDR2 SVGIG (reference sequence). Trimming removed 5 bases at V and 3 bases at J, with 6 bases between. The CDR3 coding sequence is TGTGCCTGGGCCCCGACAGATACGCAGTATTTT. It encodes CAWAPTDTQYF.

The chain joins TRBV6-2 or TRBV6-3 to TRBJ1-2; TRBD1 matches at 10 bases. Germline trimming cut 2 bases from V and 4 bases from J; bases unmatched to any gene: 7. The CDR3 consists of 16 residues. Germline values: CDR1 MNHEY, CDR2 SVGEGT. CDR3 DNA sequence: TGTGCCAGCAGTTACACCGGGACAGGGGTCCCCTATGGCTACACCTTC. This gives the protein CASSYTGTGVPYGYTF.

The chain employs TRBV5-4 and TRBJ2-3; 7 nucleotides agree with TRBD2. After removal of 3 bases from V and 2 bases from J, the junction contained 9 bases not matched to a gene. Germline assignment: CDR1 SGHNT and CDR2 YYREEE (reference sequence). CDR3 length equals 16 residues. The CDR3 DNA reads as TGTGCCAGCAGCTCGAATAGCGGGTTAATCACAGATACGCAGTATTTT. Protein: CASSSNSGLITDTQYF.

The chain has TRBV30 and TRBJ1-1, with no clear D. Trimming shortened V by 1 base and J by 9 bases, and 3 bases separated the two germline ends. The germline CDR1 and CDR2 sequences are GTSNPN and SVGIG (reference sequence). CDR3 length equals 9 residues. Here the CDR3 reads CAWSDKAFF. Written as DNA, the CDR3 is TGTGCCTGGAGTGACAAAGCTTTCTTT. The full variable domain, rest sourced from reference TRBV30 and TRBJ1-1, is SQTIHQWPATLVQPVGSPLSLECTVEGTSNPNLYWYRQAAGRGLQLLFYSVGIGQISSEVPQNLSASRPQDRQFILSSKKLLLSDSGFYLCAWSDKAFFGQGTRLTVV.